Each of the 26 T cell receptor beta chains below was sequenced from the same sample in a study of T cell responses to AZD1222 COVID-19 vaccine. Only in-frame clones appear in the TCRdb table, and some are missing; sequencing was by immunoSEQ multiplex PCR. The sample contains under 200,000 clones, 91% of which appear only once. The sample consisted of peripheral blood, taken on day 0 of AZD1222 vaccination. These receptors all come from an adult in good health.

The chain combines TRBV5-1 with TRBJ2-7; D uncertain. The germline V and J ends were trimmed by 0 bases and 5 bases, with 12 bases remaining between them. This CDR3 has 14 residues. Germline loops: CDR1 SGHRS, CDR2 YFSETQ. CDR3 sequence (DNA): TGCGCCAGCAGCTTGGGGACGGCCTGGAACGAGCAGTACTTC. It translates to CASSLGTAWNEQYF.

This chain joins TRBV2 and TRBJ1-2, with D possibly being TRBD1 (5 bases). V lost 6 bases and J lost 7, with 9 bases in between. The CDR3 runs to 11 residues. CDR1 is SNHLY, CDR2 FYNNEI, per germline. In DNA, the CDR3 is TGTGCCAGCAGGGTGGGGGGTGGCTACACCTTC. As protein: CASRVGGGYTF.

This sequence joins TRBV10-3 and TRBJ2-3, with D unclear. Trimming cost V 5 bases and J 3 bases, with 15 bases left between them. This CDR3 is 15 amino acids long. Germline V gene lookup returns CDR1 ENHRY and CDR2 SYGVKD. CDR3 protein: CAISPGQPSTDTQYF. The CDR3 region has the DNA TGTGCCATCAGTCCGGGCCAACCCTCAACAGATACGCAGTATTTT.

The chain combines TRBV19 with TRBJ2-7; D ambiguous. This CDR3 region has 14 residues. The germline V gene encodes CDR1 LNHDA and CDR2 SQIVND (reference sequence). Trimming took 5 bases from V and 2 from J, leaving 13 bases between them. The CDR3 spells CASSDKTFPYEQYF. The CDR3 DNA is TGTGCCAGTAGTGACAAGACCTTCCCCTACGAGCAGTACTTC.

The CDR3 loop reads CASRAIVGYPYEQYF. Here the CDR3 DNA reads TGTGCCAGCAGGGCCATTGTAGGGTATCCCTACGAGCAGTACTTC. The rearrangement uses TRBV11-2 and TRBJ2-7; D ambiguous. The CDR3 has 15 residues. V was cut by 6 bases and J by 2 bases, with 17 bases left in between. Germline-derived CDR1 and CDR2 are SGHAT and FQNNGV.

This clone is a singleton in its sample. Distinct nucleotide sequences in the sample also encode this CDR3. This chain joins TRBV9 and TRBJ2-1; 8 bases fit TRBD2. The CDR3 runs to 15 residues. J lost 2 bases, V lost 0 bases, and 1 base had no gene match. The germline CDR1 and CDR2 sequences are SGDLS and YYNGEE. The DNA of the CDR3 is TGTGCCAGCAGCGTAGGGACTAGCACCTACAATGAGCAGTTCTTC. This encodes CASSVGTSTYNEQFF.

The chain links TRBV5-8 to TRBJ2-1, with D perhaps TRBD2 (6 bases). The CDR3 runs 13 residues. Looked up from germline, CDR1 is SGHTS and CDR2 is YDEGEE. V lost 4 bases and J lost 15, with 20 bases in between. The CDR3 here is CASSQRGALPSFF. The CDR3 nucleotides are TGTGCCAGCAGCCAGCGCGGGGCCCTGCCGTCGTTCTTC.

The chain is built from TRBV6-5 and TRBJ1-2; D is unresolved. The CDR3 consists of 14 residues. Germline V gene data show CDR1 as MNHEY and CDR2 as SVGAGI. Trimming shortened V by 0 bases and J by 2 bases, and 7 bases separated the two germline ends. CDR3 bases: TGTGCCAGCAGTTACTCAAGTTACAACTATGGCTACACCTTC. It encodes CASSYSSYNYGYTF.

This clone was seen just once. The V gene is TRBV27, the J gene TRBJ2-7; 7 bases map to TRBD1. The germline gives CDR1 MNHEY, CDR2 SMNVEV (reference sequence). The CDR3 covers 13 residues. V was pared by 3 bases and J by 6 bases, with 5 bases of the junction left unmatched. As DNA, the CDR3 is TGTGCCAGCAGTTTTAGGGGGCGCGGCGAGCAGTACTTC. Translation: CASSFRGRGEQYF.

This rearrangement joins TRBV15 to TRBJ1-6; tentative D call: TRBD1 (6 bases). V was pared by 1 base and J by 9 bases, with 13 bases between. This CDR3 has 15 amino acids. Germline V CDR1 and CDR2: LNHNV, YYDKDF (reference sequence). CDR3 protein: CATSRGADSLSPLHF. The CDR3 coding sequence is TGTGCCACCAGCAGAGGGGCGGACAGCCTTTCACCCCTCCACTTT.

The chain combines TRBV15 with TRBJ2-7; D call uncertain. Trimming left V 6 bases short and J 2 bases short, with 8 bases between. The germline CDR1 and CDR2 sequences are LNHNV and YYDKDF (reference sequence). The CDR3 totals 12 residues. CDR3 sequence (DNA): TGTGCCACCAGTGATGTAACCTACGAGCAGTACTTC. This gives the protein CATSDVTYEQYF.

This chain links TRBV12-3 or TRBV12-4 with TRBJ1-2; D not certain. Trimming removed 3 bases at V and 5 bases at J, with 10 bases between. This CDR3 comprises 13 residues. For the CDR3, the DNA is TGTGCCAGCAGTTTGGGCCCACTATATGGCTACACCTTC. Its protein product is CASSLGPLYGYTF.

The chain employs TRBV24-1 and TRBJ1-1; perhaps TRBD1 as D (5 bases). Trimming took 2 bases from V and 0 from J, leaving 15 bases between them. CDR1 and CDR2 (germline): KGHDR, SFDVKD. The CDR3 extends over 17 amino acids. This CDR3 is CATSDSPGPGMNTEAFF. DNA of the CDR3: TGTGCCACCAGTGATTCGCCGGGACCGGGAATGAACACTGAAGCTTTCTTT.

The chain has TRBV12-3 or TRBV12-4 and TRBJ2-7; D possibly uses TRBD1 or TRBD2 (6 bases each). V was trimmed by 7 bases and J by 5 bases, leaving 15 bases between them. This CDR3 comprises 13 residues. The CDR3 is CASNGTRGDEQYF. For the CDR3, the DNA is TGTGCCAGCAACGGGACAAGGGGGGACGAGCAGTACTTC.

The J gene is TRBJ1-2, the V gene TRBV14; D gene ambiguous. Germline V gene data show CDR1 as SGHDN and CDR2 as FVKESK. The CDR3 extends over 15 amino acids. With 3 bases removed from V and 4 bases from J, the gap between germline ends came to 15 bases. The CDR3 spells CASSQRFNPAYGYTF. The CDR3 coding sequence is TGTGCCAGCAGCCAGCGTTTTAATCCGGCCTATGGCTACACCTTC.

The rearrangement joins TRBV28 to TRBJ1-5; a weak D match, TRBD1 (5 bases). This CDR3 comprises 13 residues. Looked up from germline, CDR1 is MDHEN and CDR2 is SYDVKM. V dropped 8 bases and J dropped 5 bases, with 13 bases sitting between them. CDR3 sequence reads: CASRGGSDQPQHF. Written as DNA, the CDR3 is TGTGCCAGCCGCGGGGGGTCGGATCAGCCCCAGCATTTT.

This chain uses TRBV11-2 with TRBJ2-7; the D is unclear. Trimming pared 2 bases from V and 7 bases from J, leaving 18 bases between. Looked up from germline, CDR1 is SGHAT and CDR2 is FQNNGV. The CDR3 sequence is 15 residues long. The CDR3, as DNA: TGTGCCAGCAGCTTAAGGACCGCTCTTTCGTTGGAGCAGTACTTC. Protein product: CASSLRTALSLEQYF.

In this sample, this clone turned up a few times. V gene TRBV19 combines with J gene TRBJ2-7, with 14 bases that match TRBD2. The CDR3 contains 16 residues. V lost 3 bases to trimming and J lost 4 bases; unmatched junction nucleotides: 5. CDR1 is LNHDA, CDR2 SQIVND, per germline (reference sequence). The CDR3 loop is CASSIPGTSGSYEQYF. The CDR3 DNA reads TGTGCCAGTAGTATTCCAGGGACTAGCGGGAGTTACGAGCAGTACTTC. Full variable domain (rest looked up from reference TRBV19 and TRBJ2-7): DGGITQSPKYLFRKEGQNVTLSCEQNLNHDAMYWYRQDPGQGLRLIYYSQIVNDFQKGDIAEGYSVSREKKESFPLTVTSAQKNPTAFYLCASSIPGTSGSYEQYFGPGTRLTVT.

V is TRBV19 and J is TRBJ2-1; the match to TRBD1 covers 9 bases. The germline V gene has CDR1 LNHDA and CDR2 SQIVND (reference sequence). This CDR3 has 16 amino acids. With 5 bases clipped from V and 7 bases from J, the junction kept 12 bases outside the gene matches. The CDR3 nucleotides read TGTGCCAGTAGTTTCCGCCGGGACAGGGCGTCGAATGAGCAGTTCTTC. Protein sequence: CASSFRRDRASNEQFF. Based on the CDR3 plus reference TRBV19 and TRBJ2-1, the full variable domain is DGGITQSPKYLFRKEGQNVTLSCEQNLNHDAMYWYRQDPGQGLRLIYYSQIVNDFQKGDIAEGYSVSREKKESFPLTVTSAQKNPTAFYLCASSFRRDRASNEQFFGPGTRLTVL.

The genes are TRBV3-1 (or the pseudogene TRBV3-2) and TRBJ2-2; unclear D gene. Per germline, CDR1 LGHDT and CDR2 YNNKEL (reference sequence). The ends were cut back, 7 bases at V and 4 bases at J, with 4 bases in the middle. This CDR3 spans 11 amino acids. The CDR3 loop is CASTVTGELFF. CDR3 coding DNA: TGTGCCAGCACCGTCACCGGGGAGCTGTTTTTT.

The chain is built from TRBV7-3 and TRBJ2-3; the D gene is possibly TRBD1 (5 bases). Trimming cost V 0 bases and J 2 bases, with 6 bases left between them. The V gene's germline CDR1 is SGHTA and CDR2 FQGTGA. The CDR3 contains 14 residues. The CDR3 reads CASSLTRATDTQYF. Here the CDR3 DNA reads TGTGCCAGCAGCTTAACCAGGGCCACAGATACGCAGTATTTT.

The V call is TRBV6-1, the J call TRBJ2-3, with D uncertain. The CDR3 covers 15 residues. CDR1 is MNHNS, CDR2 SASEGT, per germline. Deletions cut 1 base from V and 4 bases from J, with 12 bases between. The CDR3 protein is CASSEESQAPDTQYF. The CDR3, as DNA: TGTGCCAGCAGTGAAGAGAGCCAGGCCCCAGATACGCAGTATTTT.

The rearrangement uses TRBV7-6 and TRBJ2-7, with D possibly TRBD2 on 6 matching bases. The CDR3 contains 18 residues. The V end was cut by 1 base, the J end by 7 bases, with 26 bases between. CDR1 is SGHVS, CDR2 FNYEAQ, per germline. CDR3 DNA sequence: TGTGCCAGCAGCTTAGGTAACGCGGGGCGGGACTCCTCTCGGGAGCAGTACTTC. It specifies CASSLGNAGRDSSREQYF. The full variable domain, its missing parts supplied by reference TRBV7-6 and TRBJ2-7, is GAGVSQSPRYKVTKRGQDVALRCDPISGHVSLYWYRQALGQGPEFLTYFNYEAQQDKSGLPNDRFSAERPEGSISTLTIQRTEQRDSAMYRCASSLGNAGRDSSREQYFGPGTRLTVT.

The chain couples TRBV28 to TRBJ2-2, with 7 bases lining up with TRBD1. The CDR3 loop spans 16 amino acids. After removal of 7 bases from V and 0 bases from J, the junction contained 8 bases not matched to a gene. Germline CDR1 is MDHEN and CDR2 is SYDVKM. The CDR3 DNA is TGTGCCAGCACGTTCTCCGGGACAGCGAACACCGGGGAGCTGTTTTTT. Amino acid sequence: CASTFSGTANTGELFF. Based on the CDR3 plus reference TRBV28 and TRBJ2-2, the full variable domain is DVKVTQSSRYLVKRTGEKVFLECVQDMDHENMFWYRQDPGLGLRLIYFSYDVKMKEKGDIPEGYSVSREKKERFSLILESASTNQTSMYLCASTFSGTANTGELFFGEGSRLTVL.

This clone was observed a single time. The chain recombines TRBV30 with TRBJ2-7; the D gene is possibly TRBD1 (6 bases). Germline V gene sequence: CDR1 GTSNPN, CDR2 SVGIG (reference sequence). The CDR3 loop spans 11 amino acids. Trimming left V 4 bases short and J 6 bases short, with 10 bases between. CDR3 protein: CAWNKGGEQYF. The CDR3 DNA reads as TGTGCCTGGAATAAAGGGGGCGAGCAGTACTTC.

V is TRBV6-5 and J is TRBJ1-6, with no clear D. The CDR3 totals 16 residues. The germline V gene encodes CDR1 MNHEY and CDR2 SVGAGI. V was clipped by 0 bases and J by 7 bases, with 13 bases between them. The CDR3 loop reads CASSYSIDRGNSPLHF. The CDR3 DNA reads as TGTGCCAGCAGTTACTCGATTGACCGAGGAAATTCACCCCTCCACTTT.